The 12 T cell receptor beta chains in this list originate from one sample, sequenced in a study of T-cell memory formation after mild COVID-19. TCRdb re-analysed the 5' RACE reads in MiXCR, keeping a single row per CDR3 protein. The sample has 470,000 or so distinct CDR3 sequences, roughly 18% seen once. Input material: PBMCs or a T cell subset sorted from them (not recorded which). The receptors were gathered from a young man who had mild COVID-19 (a few samples of this study predate the infection). Cell type and time point are not known.

In its sample, this clonotype was seen a few times. The gene calls are TRBV28 and TRBJ2-3; maybe TRBD2 (7 bases). Germline V gene sequence: CDR1 MDHEN, CDR2 SYDVKM. The CDR3 contains 15 residues. V was trimmed by 4 bases and J by 2 bases, leaving 13 bases between them. The CDR3 loop reads CASSSPRGATDTQYF. The CDR3 bases are TGTGCCAGCAGTTCCCCACGGGGGGCCACAGATACGCAGTATTTT.

The chain carries TRBV4-3 and TRBJ2-3; unclear D gene. The CDR3 length is 15 residues. Germline values: CDR1 LGHNA, CDR2 YSLEER. Trimming removed 0 bases at V and 6 bases at J, with 13 bases between. CDR3 bases: TGCGCCAGCAGCCAAGATGGCTCGGTTCTTGATACGCAGTATTTT. Amino acids: CASSQDGSVLDTQYF.

For the CDR3, the DNA is TGTGCCAGCAGTTTGACAGAATCCTACGAGCAGTACGTC. Protein: CASSLTESYEQYV. The chain is built from TRBV6-2 or TRBV6-3 and TRBJ2-7; a possible D gene is TRBD1 (5 bases). CDR3 length: 13 residues. Trimming cost V 4 bases and J 1 base, with 8 bases left between them. Germline values: CDR1 MNHEY, CDR2 SVGEGT.

This clonotype was recorded at least ten times. The chain combines TRBV18 with TRBJ2-2; TRBD1 is a possible D gene (6 bases). Looked up from germline, CDR1 is KGHSH and CDR2 is LQKENI. Trimming cost V 6 bases and J 3 bases, with 14 bases left between them. The CDR3 consists of 15 residues. The CDR3 protein is CASSITRGDTGELFF. In nucleotides, the CDR3 is TGTGCCAGCTCGATAACCAGGGGCGACACCGGGGAGCTGTTTTTT.

This chain connects TRBV28 to TRBJ2-7; D perhaps matches TRBD1 (6 bases). V lost 6 bases and J 7 bases, leaving 13 bases between the germline ends. The CDR3 has 12 amino acids. Germline CDR1 and CDR2: MDHEN and SYDVKM. CDR3 sequence reads: CASRTGTREQYF. The CDR3 coding sequence is TGTGCCAGCAGAACAGGGACGCGGGAGCAGTACTTC.

The rearrangement uses TRBV6-2 or TRBV6-3 and TRBJ2-3; TRBD2 matches at 11 bases. Germline V lookup: CDR1 MNHEY, CDR2 SVGEGT. The V gene end was trimmed by 6 bases and the J gene end by 3 bases; junction bases not matched to a gene: 8. CDR3 length: 16 amino acids. The CDR3 region has the DNA TGTGCCAGCAGCCCGACTAGCGGGGATGGGACAGATACGCAGTATTTT. This encodes CASSPTSGDGTDTQYF.

This clonotype was observed a handful of times. This chain links TRBV7-2 with TRBJ2-1, with D possibly matching TRBD1 (6 bases). Germline V gives CDR1 SGHTA, CDR2 FQGNSA. V lost 6 bases and J lost 7, with 19 bases in between. The CDR3 runs to 15 residues. CDR3 in amino acids: CASRPTGFPVNEQFF. DNA of the CDR3: TGTGCCAGCAGACCAACAGGGTTTCCAGTGAATGAGCAGTTCTTC.

The chain is built from TRBV12-5 and TRBJ1-2; a possible D gene is TRBD1 (5 bases). The germline V and J ends were trimmed by 5 bases and 10 bases, with 20 bases remaining between them. Germline V gene lookup returns CDR1 LGHNT and CDR2 FRNRAP. The CDR3 extends over 14 amino acids. The CDR3 DNA is TGTGCTAGTGGTGCCCAGGGTGGCCAGGAAGACTACACCTTC. It is translated as CASGAQGGQEDYTF.

This clonotype was counted between two and nine times. This chain connects TRBV12-3 or TRBV12-4 to TRBJ1-2; D is possibly TRBD1 (5 bases). This CDR3 is built from 13 residues. V was trimmed by 6 bases and J by 4 bases, leaving 12 bases between them. The CDR3 DNA reads as TGTGCCAGCAGGGATCAGGGACTCTATGGCTACACCTTC. This sequence encodes CASRDQGLYGYTF.

CDR3 in amino acids: CAIRSGDRYEQFF. In DNA, the CDR3 is TGTGCCATCAGATCAGGGGACAGGTATGAGCAGTTCTTC. This sequence joins TRBV10-3 and TRBJ2-1; 8 bases fit TRBD1. Germline CDR1 and CDR2: ENHRY and SYGVKD. Trimming cost V 6 bases and J 8 bases; bases outside gene matches: 6. The CDR3 has 13 residues.

This clonotype was observed a handful of times. The gene calls are TRBV5-6 and TRBJ2-5; TRBD1 is a possible D gene (6 bases). V was shortened by 4 bases and J by 5 bases, with 9 bases between the two germline ends. Germline V gene lookup returns CDR1 SGHDT and CDR2 YYEEEE. The CDR3 runs 12 residues. In DNA form, the CDR3 reads TGTGCCAGCAGCACTGACAGGGAGACCCAGTACTTC. This gives the protein CASSTDRETQYF.

This chain connects TRBV4-1 to TRBJ1-1; D is unclear. The CDR3 totals 15 residues. Trimming removed 0 bases at V and 0 bases at J, with 8 bases between. Germline CDR1 is MGHRA and CDR2 is YSYEKL. The chain's CDR3 is CASSQDDGLNTEAFF. The DNA of the CDR3 is TGCGCCAGCAGCCAAGACGACGGACTGAACACTGAAGCTTTCTTT.